This T cell receptor (beta chain) was captured in a study of T cells in Graves' hyperthyroidism and ophthalmopathy. Study results and caveats: Also found in blood were most expanded thyroid clonotypes above 0.001.

The sample holds many counts of this clonotype. As yet, its antigen is unknown. Amplified TCR beta CDR3 regions came from RNA transcripts. HTBI primers were used for first-round RT-PCR of the TCR CDR3. From the multiplex PCR reads, TCRdb called clonotypes with MiXCR, one entry per CDR3 protein. There are 750,000 to 950,000 distinct CDR3 sequences in the sample; 38% occur only once, and 8.9% lies in the top ten. Sequencing was carried out using blood. The sequence derives from a man in his late teens or twenties with Graves' hyperthyroidism.

The CDR3 DNA sequence: TGTGCCAGCAGTGAATATACCCGAGAGACCCAGTACTTC. Amino acids: CASSEYTRETQYF. V is TRBV25-1 and J is TRBJ2-5; D gene unclear. The CDR3 sequence is 13 residues long. The germline CDR1 and CDR2 sequences are MGHDK and SYGVNS. Trimming cost V 0 bases and J 4 bases, with 6 bases left between them.